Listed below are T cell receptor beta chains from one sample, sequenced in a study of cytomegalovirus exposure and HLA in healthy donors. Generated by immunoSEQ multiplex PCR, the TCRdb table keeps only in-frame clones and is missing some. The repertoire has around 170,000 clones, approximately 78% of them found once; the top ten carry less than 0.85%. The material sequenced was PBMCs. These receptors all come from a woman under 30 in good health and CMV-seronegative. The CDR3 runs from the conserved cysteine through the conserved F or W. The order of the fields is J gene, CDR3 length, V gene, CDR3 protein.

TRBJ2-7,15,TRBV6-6,CASSYPGSGSYEQYF
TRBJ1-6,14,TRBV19,CASSIEQGVSPLHF
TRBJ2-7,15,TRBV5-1,CASSLVPTGNYEQYF
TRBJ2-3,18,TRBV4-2,CASSQARGGAEGTDTQYF
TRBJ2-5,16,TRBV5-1,CASSNVAGEYQETQYF
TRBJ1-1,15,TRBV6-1,CASSGQGFLNTEAFF
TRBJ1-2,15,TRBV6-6,CASSFGTRGNYGYTF
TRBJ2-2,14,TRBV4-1,CASSPDRGTGELFF
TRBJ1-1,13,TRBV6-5,CASTRGSSTEAFF
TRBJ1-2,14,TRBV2,CASSEIGVDYGYTF
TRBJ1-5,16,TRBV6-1,CASSAPRGWGNQPQHF
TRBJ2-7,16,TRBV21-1,CASSKAEGPERYEQYF
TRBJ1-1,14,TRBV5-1,CASSSQGPNTEAFF
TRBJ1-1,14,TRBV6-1,CASSSGQGAIEAFF
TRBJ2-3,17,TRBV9,CASSVAGGGSSTDTQYF
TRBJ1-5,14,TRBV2,CASDGTAYNQPQHF
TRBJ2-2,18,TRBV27,CASSLELAGGFGTGELFF
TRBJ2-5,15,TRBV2,CASSEGGGVKETQYF
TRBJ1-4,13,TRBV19,CASSDQRHEKLFF
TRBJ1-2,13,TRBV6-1,CASSTTDDYGYTF
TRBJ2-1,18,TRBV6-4,CASSDSMTPWTSYNEQFF
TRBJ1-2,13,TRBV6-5,CASSSAGRYGYTF
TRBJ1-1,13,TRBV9,CASSEHVNTEAFF